One and the same sample provided the 19 T cell receptor beta chains below, sequenced in a study of cytomegalovirus exposure and HLA in healthy donors. PCR was performed using 60 Vbeta and 13 Jbeta primers. Only in-frame clones appear in the TCRdb table, and some are missing; sequencing was by immunoSEQ multiplex PCR. The sample shows about 92,000 clones, roughly 70% of them seen only once. Source material: PBMCs. These receptor sequences come from a man over 45 in good health and CMV-seronegative.

V usage is TRBV5-1 and J usage is TRBJ1-1, with TRBD1 matching over 7 bases. With V trimmed by 1 base and J by 5 bases, 8 bases remained unmatched. The CDR3 consists of 15 residues. The germline gives CDR1 SGHRS, CDR2 YFSETQ. The CDR3 region is CASSLTGVRGTEAFF. CDR3 DNA sequence: TGCGCCAGCAGCTTGACAGGGGTGAGGGGAACTGAAGCTTTCTTT.

The chain joins TRBV7-3 to TRBJ1-1, with 7 bases aligning to TRBD1. V dropped 5 bases and J dropped 0; count of bases not matched to a gene: 3. The CDR3 sequence is 14 residues long. Germline loops: CDR1 SGHTA, CDR2 FQGTGA. The CDR3 nucleotides read TGTGCCAGCAGCGCACAGGGGATGAACACTGAAGCTTTCTTT. Residues: CASSAQGMNTEAFF.

The chain is built from TRBV10-1 and TRBJ2-2; tentative D call: TRBD1 (6 bases). This CDR3 region has 15 residues. Germline loops: CDR1 WNHNN, CDR2 SYGVQD (reference sequence). The V end was cut by 6 bases, the J end by 5 bases, with 16 bases between. The CDR3 protein is CASRDKGTKTGELFF. The CDR3 bases are TGCGCCAGCAGAGACAAGGGGACAAAGACCGGGGAGCTGTTTTTT.

The chain employs TRBV9 and TRBJ1-1, with a possible D match to TRBD1 (6 bases). The CDR3 extends over 13 amino acids. Germline-derived CDR1 and CDR2 are SGDLS and YYNGEE. Trimming took 6 bases from V and 4 from J, leaving 13 bases between them. The CDR3 DNA reads as TGTGCCAGCAACAAACAGGGCATCACTGAAGCTTTCTTT. This encodes CASNKQGITEAFF.

This clone was found a few times. The CDR3 DNA sequence: TGCAGCTATAGCCCCACCTCTCTAGCGGGGAGCACAGATACGCAGTATTTT. Translation gives CSYSPTSLAGSTDTQYF. This chain uses TRBV29-1 with TRBJ2-3; 9 nucleotides agree with TRBD2. The CDR3 runs to 17 residues. The germline V gene has CDR1 SQVTM and CDR2 ANQGSEA. After removal of 8 bases from V and 0 bases from J, the junction contained 15 bases not matched to a gene.

The chain combines TRBV5-1 with TRBJ2-1; 12 bases line up with TRBD2. The CDR3 spans 17 residues. The J segment lost 7 bases and the V segment lost 4 bases, leaving 12 bases of the junction unmatched. Germline CDR1 reads SGHRS; CDR2 reads YFSETQ. The CDR3 spells CASSPLTTSGSTNEQFF. The DNA for the CDR3 is TGCGCCAGCAGCCCCCTGACGACTAGCGGGAGTACAAATGAGCAGTTCTTC.

The rearrangement links TRBV5-1 to TRBJ2-7; 8 bases match TRBD1. Trimming removed 2 bases from V and 5 bases from J; junction bases left unmatched: 9. The CDR3 loop spans 15 amino acids. Germline V gene lookup returns CDR1 SGHRS and CDR2 YFSETQ. CDR3 bases: TGCGCCAGCAGCTTTGGGGGGACAGGTCTAAACGAGCAGTACTTC. This codes for CASSFGGTGLNEQYF.

The CDR3 sequence: CASSQEAPGRYNSPLHF. For the CDR3, the DNA is TGCGCCAGCAGCCAAGAGGCACCGGGAAGATATAATTCACCCCTCCACTTT. The rearrangement links TRBV4-3 to TRBJ1-6, with D unclear. Looked up from germline, CDR1 is LGHNA and CDR2 is YSLEER. The CDR3 runs to 17 residues. Trimming left V 0 bases short and J 4 bases short, with 13 bases between.

V is TRBV30 and J is TRBJ1-4; 9 bases fit TRBD1. Per the germline V gene, CDR1 is GTSNPN and CDR2 is SVGIG (reference sequence). The ends lost 3 bases at V and 4 bases at J; junction bases unmatched: 6. CDR3 length equals 15 residues. The chain's CDR3 is CAWSDRGQGNEKLFF. In DNA, the CDR3 is TGTGCCTGGAGCGACCGGGGACAGGGTAATGAAAAACTGTTTTTT. Full variable domain (missing parts from reference TRBV30 and TRBJ1-4): SQTIHQWPATLVQPVGSPLSLECTVEGTSNPNLYWYRQAAGRGLQLLFYSVGIGQISSEVPQNLSASRPQDRQFILSSKKLLLSDSGFYLCAWSDRGQGNEKLFFGSGTQLSVL.

V usage is TRBV5-1 and J usage is TRBJ1-5; D gene unclear. The CDR3 has 13 residues. V was trimmed by 4 bases and J by 5 bases, leaving 10 bases between them. Germline V lookup: CDR1 SGHRS, CDR2 YFSETQ. The CDR3: CASSRGPDQPQHF. The CDR3, as DNA: TGCGCCAGCAGCCGGGGTCCCGATCAGCCCCAGCATTTT.

The chain couples TRBV5-1 to TRBJ2-3, with TRBD1 identical over 8 bases. Losses at the gene ends were 4 bases for V and 3 bases for J; bases not matched to a gene: 4. This CDR3 has 14 residues. Germline values: CDR1 SGHRS, CDR2 YFSETQ. CDR3 DNA: TGCGCCAGCAGCACGGACAGGGCGACAGATACGCAGTATTTT. Protein sequence: CASSTDRATDTQYF.

The chain is built from TRBV25-1 and TRBJ2-3; D gene ambiguous. CDR1 is MGHDK and CDR2 is SYGVNS in the germline V gene. The V and J ends lost 3 bases and 3 bases respectively, with 10 bases between them. The CDR3 is 14 residues long. CDR3 protein: CASSEAPETDTQYF. The CDR3 DNA is TGTGCCAGCAGTGAGGCCCCCGAAACAGATACGCAGTATTTT.

This clone was found a few times. The chain joins TRBV7-9 to TRBJ2-7; D remains unclear. The CDR3 covers 17 residues. With 3 bases removed from V and 3 bases from J, the gap between germline ends came to 21 bases. Germline lookup yields CDR1 SEHNR and CDR2 FQNEAQ (reference sequence). The CDR3 spells CASSLMSGDTQDYEQYF. The CDR3 DNA reads as TGTGCCAGCAGCTTGATGAGTGGTGACACCCAGGACTACGAGCAGTACTTC.

This chain connects TRBV29-1 to TRBJ2-7; perhaps TRBD2 as D (6 bases). V was pared by 4 bases and J by 5 bases, with 6 bases between. CDR1 and CDR2 (germline): SQVTM, ANQGSEA. The CDR3 consists of 10 residues. CDR3 nucleotide sequence: TGCAGCGTTGGCGGGGACGAGCAGTACTTC. As protein: CSVGGDEQYF.

This clone was seen a handful of times. V usage is TRBV5-1 and J usage is TRBJ1-3, with TRBD1 matching 7 bases. V dropped 4 bases and J dropped 3; count of bases not matched to a gene: 10. CDR3 length: 16 residues. Germline V lookup: CDR1 SGHRS, CDR2 YFSETQ. CDR3 region: CASSQGGAGNGNTIYF. CDR3 coding DNA: TGCGCCAGCAGCCAAGGGGGCGCGGGGAATGGAAACACCATATATTTT.

The V and J genes are TRBV10-3 and TRBJ2-7; 11 bases match TRBD1. This CDR3 is built from 15 residues. Looked up from germline, CDR1 is ENHRY and CDR2 is SYGVKD. Trimming at V came to 6 bases and at J to 7 bases, leaving 11 bases not matched to a gene. CDR3 loop: CAIRPGQGVLWEQYF. The CDR3 DNA sequence: TGTGCCATCAGACCGGGACAGGGGGTTTTGTGGGAGCAGTACTTC.

J is TRBJ1-1 and V is TRBV19; D gene unclear. This CDR3 spans 15 amino acids. From germline, CDR1 is LNHDA and CDR2 SQIVND (reference sequence). Trimming shortened V by 7 bases and J by 1 base, and 16 bases separated the two germline ends. CDR3 in DNA: TGTGCCAGTATTCTAACGGGCGGGCGGAACACTGAAGCTTTCTTT. Translating it yields CASILTGGRNTEAFF.

This clone was seen a handful of times. The genes are TRBV30 and TRBJ1-6; D is uncertain. The CDR3 contains 13 residues. Germline CDR1 reads GTSNPN; CDR2 reads SVGIG (reference sequence). Trimming removed 2 bases at V and 8 bases at J, with 10 bases between. CDR3 residues: CAWSLTTDSPLHF. In DNA, the CDR3 is TGTGCCTGGAGTTTAACCACTGATTCACCCCTCCACTTT. Full variable domain (remainder filled in from reference TRBV30 and TRBJ1-6): SQTIHQWPATLVQPVGSPLSLECTVEGTSNPNLYWYRQAAGRGLQLLFYSVGIGQISSEVPQNLSASRPQDRQFILSSKKLLLSDSGFYLCAWSLTTDSPLHFGNGTRLTVT.

This chain joins TRBV7-9 and TRBJ1-4; 9 positions match TRBD1. J gave up 7 bases and V 2 bases, and 2 bases lay outside the gene matches. The CDR3 totals 14 residues. In germline, CDR1 is SEHNR, CDR2 FQNEAQ (reference sequence). As DNA, the CDR3 is TGTGCCAGCAGCTTATACAGGGGGCCTGAAAAACTGTTTTTT. This encodes CASSLYRGPEKLFF.